One and the same sample provided the 9 T cell receptor beta chains below, sequenced in a study of Graves' ophthalmopathy and Graves' hyperthyroidism. Amplified material comprised TCR beta CDR3 regions derived from RNA transcripts. Investigators did first-round RT-PCR with HTBI primers, then second-round multiplex PCR. TCRdb re-analysed the multiplex PCR reads in MiXCR, keeping a single row per CDR3 protein. This sample has hundreds of thousands of distinct CDR3 sequences, with 22% found just once. Sequences were obtained from peripheral blood. The receptors stem from a young woman with stable Graves' hyperthyroidism. Some clones in this sample may be carry-over from other donors' samples.

The chain links TRBV6-1 to TRBJ2-7; 7 bases match TRBD1. Germline V gene data show CDR1 as MNHNS and CDR2 as SASEGT. V lost 6 bases, J lost 0 bases, and 8 bases stayed unmatched. This CDR3 comprises 15 residues. CDR3 sequence (DNA): TGTGCCAGCAGCCACCTCGGGACAGACTCCTACGAGCAGTACTTC. Amino acid sequence: CASSHLGTDSYEQYF.

This clonotype was recorded at least ten times. The chain has TRBV9 and TRBJ2-2, with D possibly TRBD2 on 7 matching bases. Germline CDR1 is SGDLS and CDR2 is YYNGEE. The CDR3 consists of 16 residues. Trimming left V 4 bases short and J 0 bases short, with 13 bases between. In DNA form, the CDR3 reads TGTGCCAGCAGCCCTAGGGGGACTACGAACACCGGGGAGCTGTTTTTT. Protein sequence: CASSPRGTTNTGELFF.

This clonotype has at least ten counts. CDR3 protein: CASSPWGQGNQPQHF. For the CDR3, the DNA is TGTGCCAGCAGTCCCTGGGGACAGGGGAATCAGCCCCAGCATTTT. This rearrangement joins TRBV28 to TRBJ1-5; 10 bases map to TRBD1. V shed 5 bases and J 4 bases; nucleotides not matched to a gene: 5. Germline V CDR1 and CDR2: MDHEN, SYDVKM. The CDR3 extends over 15 amino acids.

There are many counts of this clonotype. Sequence at one end of the junction differs from germline and may be a read error. V gene TRBV4-1 combines with J gene TRBJ1-2; no definite D call. This CDR3 spans 10 amino acids. CDR1 is MGHRA, CDR2 YSYEKL, per germline. CDR3 residues: CASSQDKLFF. The CDR3 bases are TGCGCCAGCAGCCAAGATAAGTTATTCTTC.

This clonotype was observed many times. The V gene is TRBV30, the J gene TRBJ1-1; D gene ambiguous. The germline V gene has CDR1 GTSNPN and CDR2 SVGIG (reference sequence). Deletions cut 0 bases from V and 0 bases from J, with 5 bases between. The CDR3 length is 13 residues. The DNA for the CDR3 is TGTGCCTGGAGTGTAAAGGTGAACACTGAAGCTTTCTTT. Encoded protein: CAWSVKVNTEAFF.

This clonotype came up many times. CDR3 sequence: CSANRLAGGRETQYF. The CDR3 nucleotides are TGCAGTGCTAATCGACTAGCGGGAGGGCGAGAGACCCAGTACTTC. V and J are TRBV20-1 and TRBJ2-5; TRBD2 matches 14 bases. CDR1 DFQATT and CDR2 SNEGSKA come from the germline V gene (reference sequence). The CDR3 runs 15 residues. The V gene end was trimmed by 4 bases and the J gene end by 4 bases; junction bases not matched to a gene: 5.

This clonotype was counted a few times. The rearrangement uses TRBV9 and TRBJ1-2; 7 bases fit TRBD1. The CDR3 length is 15 residues. J gave up 5 bases and V 0 bases, and 7 bases lay outside the gene matches. Germline-derived CDR1 and CDR2 are SGDLS and YYNGEE. The CDR3 region has the DNA TGTGCCAGCAGCGTAGCGGCCAGGGGGATGTATGGCTACACCTTC. Its translation: CASSVAARGMYGYTF.

The chain couples TRBV25-1 to TRBJ2-2; D is possibly TRBD1 (5 bases). V shed 3 bases and J shed 0 bases, with 8 bases lying between them. This CDR3 has 15 amino acids. CDR1 and CDR2 (germline): MGHDK, SYGVNS. Written as DNA, the CDR3 is TGTGCCAGCAGTGAGGGCAGGGCGAACACCGGGGAGCTGTTTTTT. This codes for CASSEGRANTGELFF.

In this sample, this clonotype turned up a few times. The V gene is TRBV12-3 or TRBV12-4, the J gene TRBJ2-1, with TRBD2 matching 8 bases. The CDR3 is 15 amino acids. V dropped 7 bases and J dropped 3; count of bases not matched to a gene: 8. This CDR3 reads CASTGAGGLYNEQFF. CDR3 nucleotides: TGTGCCAGCACTGGGGCGGGGGGCCTCTACAATGAGCAGTTCTTC.